Here is one T cell receptor beta chain with its context. The data originate from a study of blood T cell repertoires in COVID-19. Background on the study: Spain, Italy and the United States supplied samples that represented acute and convalescent COVID-19. PBMCs, B-cell-depleted T cells, or T cells provided the cDNA or gDNA that made up the material.

Source study methods: The assay estimated nucleated cells by amplifying reference gene primers. The data were produced by immunoSEQ multiplex PCR, yet TCRdb's version contains in-frame clones alone and is incomplete. V, J and clone size are taken as reported in that table, and D and trimming were inferred from the DNA itself. This repertoire shows over 90,000 clones, about 90% found once; its top ten account for around 6.2%. The CDR3 runs 12 residues. The TCR sequence derives from a human donor in a cohort sampled during active COVID-19. The rearrangement links TRBV21-1 to TRBJ2-1; whether TRBD1, the table's D call, matches the DNA was not checked. TRBV21-1 is flagged as a pseudogene. Sequenced material: peripheral blood. The CDR3 sequence is CASSGQRNEQFF. In DNA form, the CDR3 reads TGTGCCAGCAGTGGACAGCGGAATGAGCAGTTCTTC.